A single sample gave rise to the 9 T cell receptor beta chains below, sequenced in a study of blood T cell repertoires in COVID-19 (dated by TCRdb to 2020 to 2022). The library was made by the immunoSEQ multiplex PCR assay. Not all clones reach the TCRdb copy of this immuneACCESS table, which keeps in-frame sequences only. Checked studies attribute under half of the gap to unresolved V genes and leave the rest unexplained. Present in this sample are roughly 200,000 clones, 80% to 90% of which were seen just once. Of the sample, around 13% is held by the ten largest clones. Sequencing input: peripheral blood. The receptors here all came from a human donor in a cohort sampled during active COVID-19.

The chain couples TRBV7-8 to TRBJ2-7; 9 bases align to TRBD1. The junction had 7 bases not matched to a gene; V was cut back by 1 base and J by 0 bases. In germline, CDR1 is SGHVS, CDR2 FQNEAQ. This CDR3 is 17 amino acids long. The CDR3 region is CASSLGRGQGFSYEQYF. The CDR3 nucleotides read TGTGCCAGCAGCTTAGGGAGGGGACAGGGATTCTCCTACGAGCAGTACTTC. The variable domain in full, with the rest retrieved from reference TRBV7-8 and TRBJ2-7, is GAGVSQSPRYKVAKRGQDVALRCDPISGHVSLFWYQQALGQGPEFLTYFQNEAQLDKSGLPSDRFFAERPEGSVSTLKIQRTQQEDSAVYLCASSLGRGQGFSYEQYFGPGTRLTVT.

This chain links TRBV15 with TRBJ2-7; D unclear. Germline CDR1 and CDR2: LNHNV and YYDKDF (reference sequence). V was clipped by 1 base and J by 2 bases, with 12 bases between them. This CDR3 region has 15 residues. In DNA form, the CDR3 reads TGTGCCACCAGCAGAGGTAGTCTCCTGGCCTACGAGCAGTACTTC. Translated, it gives CATSRGSLLAYEQYF.

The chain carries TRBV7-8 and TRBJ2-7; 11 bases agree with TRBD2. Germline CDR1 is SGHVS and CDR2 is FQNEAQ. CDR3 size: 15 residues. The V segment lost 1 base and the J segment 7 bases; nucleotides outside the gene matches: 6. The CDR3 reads CASSLDSGRVHEQYF. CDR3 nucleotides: TGTGCCAGCAGCTTAGATAGCGGGAGGGTCCATGAGCAGTACTTC. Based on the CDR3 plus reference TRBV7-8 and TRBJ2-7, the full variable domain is GAGVSQSPRYKVAKRGQDVALRCDPISGHVSLFWYQQALGQGPEFLTYFQNEAQLDKSGLPSDRFFAERPEGSVSTLKIQRTQQEDSAVYLCASSLDSGRVHEQYFGPGTRLTVT.

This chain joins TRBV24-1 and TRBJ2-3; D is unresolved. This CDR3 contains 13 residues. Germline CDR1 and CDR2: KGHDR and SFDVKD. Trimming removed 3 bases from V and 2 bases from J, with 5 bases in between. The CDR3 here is CATSDPFTDTQYF. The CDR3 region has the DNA TGTGCCACCAGTGATCCATTCACAGATACGCAGTATTTT.

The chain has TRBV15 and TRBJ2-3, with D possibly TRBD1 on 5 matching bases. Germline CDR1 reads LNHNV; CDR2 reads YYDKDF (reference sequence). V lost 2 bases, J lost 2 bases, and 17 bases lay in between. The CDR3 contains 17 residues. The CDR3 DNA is TGTGCCACCAGCAGACTCTCCGGACACCAAGTCACAGATACGCAGTATTTT. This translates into CATSRLSGHQVTDTQYF. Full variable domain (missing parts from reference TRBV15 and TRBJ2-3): DAMVIQNPRYQVTQFGKPVTLSCSQTLNHNVMYWYQQKSSQAPKLLFHYYDKDFNNEADTPDNFQSRRPNTSFCFLDIRSPGLGDTAMYLCATSRLSGHQVTDTQYFGPGTRLTVL.

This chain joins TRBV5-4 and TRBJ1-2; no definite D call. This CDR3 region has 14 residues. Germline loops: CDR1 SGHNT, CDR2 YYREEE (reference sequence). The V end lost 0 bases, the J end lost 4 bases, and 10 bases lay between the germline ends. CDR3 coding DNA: TGTGCCAGCAGCTTGGGGGCAGCTCGCTATGGCTACACCTTC. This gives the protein CASSLGAARYGYTF.

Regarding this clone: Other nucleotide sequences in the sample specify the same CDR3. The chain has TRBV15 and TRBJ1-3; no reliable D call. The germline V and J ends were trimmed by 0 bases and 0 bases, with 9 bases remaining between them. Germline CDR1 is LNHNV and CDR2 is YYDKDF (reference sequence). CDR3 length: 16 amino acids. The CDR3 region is CATSRDLASSGNTIYF. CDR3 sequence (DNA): TGTGCCACCAGCAGAGATTTGGCCTCCTCTGGAAACACCATATATTTT.

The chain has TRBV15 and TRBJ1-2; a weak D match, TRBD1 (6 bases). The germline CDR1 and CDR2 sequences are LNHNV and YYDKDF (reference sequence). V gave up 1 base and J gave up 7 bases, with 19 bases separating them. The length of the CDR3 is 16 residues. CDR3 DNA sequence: TGTGCCACCAGCAGAGGATACAGGGAGATAGGGTCTGGCTACACCTTC. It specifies CATSRGYREIGSGYTF.

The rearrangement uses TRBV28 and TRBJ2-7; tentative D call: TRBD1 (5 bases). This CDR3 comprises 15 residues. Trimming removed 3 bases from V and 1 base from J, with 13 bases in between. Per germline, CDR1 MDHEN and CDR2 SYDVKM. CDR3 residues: CASSFRGKGSYEQYF. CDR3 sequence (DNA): TGTGCCAGCAGTTTCCGCGGCAAGGGGTCCTACGAGCAGTACTTC.